This T cell receptor beta chain comes out of a study of regulatory T cells in long-lasting Graves disease. V lost 10 bases and J lost 7, with 13 bases in between. CDR3 size: 11 residues. This clonotype was seen many times. Building the TCR beta libraries relied on iRepertoire HTBI primers, and CDR3 regions underwent Arm-PCR. Per the study methods: Looking across samples, the authors found approximately 60 TRBV and 13 to 15 TRBJ segments. TCRdb ran MiXCR on the multiplex PCR reads and lists one entry per CDR3 protein. It is TCRdb's table, rather than the study itself, that gives the V and J calls and clone size. This table holds roughly 560,000 distinct CDR3 sequences, 15% to 20% found once. The time point is: newly diagnosed GD, antithyroid drugs for less than 3 months. PBMC-extracted RNA yielded the TCR library. An endocrinology department located in Xi'an, China, was where the patients came from. The same data also contributed to another study, on T cells in Graves' hyperthyroidism and ophthalmopathy.

The specimen was peripheral blood mononuclear cells (PBMCs), collected at new diagnosis, from a patient treated with antithyroid drugs. The chain uses TRBV12-3 or TRBV12-4 and TRBJ1-1; D is unclear. The sequence was obtained from a woman between 40 and 65 years old with Graves disease. The CDR3 DNA reads TGTGCCAACCGGCGCAAATATGAAGCTTTCTTT. Protein: CANRRKYEAFF.